One sample yielded the 6 T cell receptor beta chains listed below, sequenced in a study of regulatory T cells in long-lasting Graves disease. Construction of the TCR beta libraries employed iRepertoire HTBI primers in conjunction with Arm-PCR of CDR3 regions. TCRdb processed the multiplex PCR reads anew with MiXCR; each CDR3 protein has one entry. The data show approximately 500,000 distinct CDR3 sequences, with 20% to 25% seen just once and 7% to 9% held by the top ten. Time point meaning: persistent/refractory GD, antithyroid drugs over 5 years with positive TRAb. From PBMCs, RNA was extracted and then used to make the TCR library. Sequenced here: peripheral blood mononuclear cells (PBMCs), sampled when the disease was refractory, from a patient treated with antithyroid drugs. These receptors were collected from a female donor with Graves disease.

This clonotype was recorded many times. V and J are TRBV2 and TRBJ2-2; D may be TRBD2 (5 bases). The V gene's germline CDR1 is SNHLY and CDR2 FYNNEI. Trimming stripped 4 bases from V and 7 bases from J, with 16 bases between. This CDR3 region has 15 residues. The CDR3 nucleotides are TGTGCCAGCAGTGGTGATGCCCACCGGGACGGGGAGCTGTTTTTT. Translating gives CASSGDAHRDGELFF.

This clonotype has just a few counts. The chain combines TRBV30 with TRBJ1-2, with D hard to call. The germline CDR1 and CDR2 sequences are GTSNPN and SVGIG (reference sequence). V was cut by 3 bases and J by 6 bases, with 14 bases left in between. This CDR3 is built from 13 residues. This chain's CDR3 is CAWSRVGLDGYTF. DNA for the CDR3: TGTGCCTGGAGCCGCGTCGGCTTGGATGGCTACACCTTC.

This clonotype was seen ten or more times. The chain links TRBV2 to TRBJ1-5; the D is unclear. Trimming took off 5 bases at V and 5 bases at J, with 13 bases between the two ends. Germline V lookup: CDR1 SNHLY, CDR2 FYNNEI. CDR3 length equals 14 residues. CDR3: CASSSTAGDQPQHF. The CDR3 region has the DNA TGTGCCAGCAGTAGTACCGCCGGAGATCAGCCCCAGCATTTT.

At least ten counts were recorded for this clonotype. The chain couples TRBV20-1 to TRBJ2-5, with TRBD2 matching 9 bases. Germline V gene data show CDR1 as DFQATT and CDR2 as SNEGSKA (reference sequence). The CDR3 has 13 residues. V shed 5 bases and J 5 bases; nucleotides not matched to a gene: 6. The CDR3, as DNA: TGCAGTGCTTTGCGGGGGGGCGAGGAGACCCAGTACTTC. This encodes CSALRGGEETQYF.

This clonotype was counted a few times. This chain links TRBV4-1 with TRBJ2-5; D might be TRBD1 (5 bases). Trimming took off 4 bases at V and 5 bases at J, with 11 bases between the two ends. Germline V gene data show CDR1 as MGHRA and CDR2 as YSYEKL. The CDR3 consists of 13 residues. The CDR3 reads CASSLRTSETQYF. Here the CDR3 DNA reads TGCGCCAGCAGCCTTCGGACATCGGAGACCCAGTACTTC.

This clonotype was counted many times. The chain uses TRBV11-2 and TRBJ1-1, with 7 bases identical to TRBD1. This CDR3 has 15 residues. The germline V gene has CDR1 SGHAT and CDR2 FQNNGV. With V trimmed by 5 bases and J by 6 bases, 12 bases remained unmatched. CDR3 DNA: TGTGCCAGCAGCCCAGGGGGGGAGATAGTCGCTGAAGCTTTCTTT. Residues: CASSPGGEIVAEAFF.